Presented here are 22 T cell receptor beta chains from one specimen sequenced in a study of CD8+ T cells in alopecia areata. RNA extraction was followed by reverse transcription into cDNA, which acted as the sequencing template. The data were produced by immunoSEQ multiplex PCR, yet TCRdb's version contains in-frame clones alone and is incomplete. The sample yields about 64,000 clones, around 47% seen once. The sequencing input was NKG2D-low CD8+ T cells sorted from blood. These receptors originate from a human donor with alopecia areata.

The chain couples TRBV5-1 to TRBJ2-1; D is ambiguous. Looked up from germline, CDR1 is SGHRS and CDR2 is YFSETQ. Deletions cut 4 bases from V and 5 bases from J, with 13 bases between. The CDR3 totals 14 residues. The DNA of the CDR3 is TGCGCCAGCAGCCCCGATTCGAGCCACAATGAGCAGTTCTTC. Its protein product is CASSPDSSHNEQFF.

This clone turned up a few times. DNA for the CDR3: TGTGCCAGCAGCTTAGCACGGAGGACTAGCGGAACCAATGAGCAGTTCTTC. It is translated as CASSLARRTSGTNEQFF. V and J are TRBV7-2 and TRBJ2-1, with 10 bases identical to TRBD2. Germline V gene sequence: CDR1 SGHTA, CDR2 FQGNSA. CDR3 length equals 17 residues. With V trimmed by 0 bases and J by 6 bases, 8 bases remained unmatched.

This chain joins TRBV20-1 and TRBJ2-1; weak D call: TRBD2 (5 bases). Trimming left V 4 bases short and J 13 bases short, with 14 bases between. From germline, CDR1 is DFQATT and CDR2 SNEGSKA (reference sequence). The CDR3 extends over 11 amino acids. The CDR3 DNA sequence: TGCAGTGCTATTACCCTAGGGAGCCAGTTCTTC. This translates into CSAITLGSQFF.

The CDR3 sequence is CASSPGLAPYEQYF. DNA for the CDR3: TGTGCCAGCAGCCCCGGACTAGCCCCCTACGAGCAGTACTTC. The chain couples TRBV5-4 to TRBJ2-7; 8 bases agree with TRBD2. Trimming took 4 bases from V and 2 from J; bases not matched to a gene: 5. The CDR3 is 14 amino acids. In germline, CDR1 is SGHNT, CDR2 YYREEE (reference sequence).

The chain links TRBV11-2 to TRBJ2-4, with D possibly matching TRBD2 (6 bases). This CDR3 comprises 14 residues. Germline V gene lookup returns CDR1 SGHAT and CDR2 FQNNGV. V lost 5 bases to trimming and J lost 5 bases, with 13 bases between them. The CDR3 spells CASSPNSGQNIQYF. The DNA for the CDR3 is TGTGCCAGCAGCCCAAATAGCGGCCAAAACATTCAGTACTTC.

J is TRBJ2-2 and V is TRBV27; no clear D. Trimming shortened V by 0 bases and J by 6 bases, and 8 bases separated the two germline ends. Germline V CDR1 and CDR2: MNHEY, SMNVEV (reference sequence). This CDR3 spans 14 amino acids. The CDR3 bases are TGTGCCAGCAGTTTATCCTCCCCCCCCGGGGAGCTGTTTTTT. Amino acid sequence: CASSLSSPPGELFF.

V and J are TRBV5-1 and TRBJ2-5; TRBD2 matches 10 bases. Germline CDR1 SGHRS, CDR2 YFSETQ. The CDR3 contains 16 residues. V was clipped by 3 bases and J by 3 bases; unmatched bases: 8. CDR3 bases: TGCGCCAGCAGCTCGCCTGCCGGGACTAGCGAAGAGACCCAGTACTTC. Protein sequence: CASSSPAGTSEETQYF.

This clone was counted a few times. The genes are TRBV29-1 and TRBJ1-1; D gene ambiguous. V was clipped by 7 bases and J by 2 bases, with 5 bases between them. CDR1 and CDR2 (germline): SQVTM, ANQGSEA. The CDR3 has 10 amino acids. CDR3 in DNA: TGCAGCGACTCAAACACTGAAGCTTTCTTT. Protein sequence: CSDSNTEAFF.

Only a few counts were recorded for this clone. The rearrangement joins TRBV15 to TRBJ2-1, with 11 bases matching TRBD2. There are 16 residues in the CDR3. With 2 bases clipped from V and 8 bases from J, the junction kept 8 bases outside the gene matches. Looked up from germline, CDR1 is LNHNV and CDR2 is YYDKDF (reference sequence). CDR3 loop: CATSRLAGGQEDEQFF. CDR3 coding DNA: TGTGCCACCAGCAGATTAGCGGGGGGGCAGGAGGATGAGCAGTTCTTC.

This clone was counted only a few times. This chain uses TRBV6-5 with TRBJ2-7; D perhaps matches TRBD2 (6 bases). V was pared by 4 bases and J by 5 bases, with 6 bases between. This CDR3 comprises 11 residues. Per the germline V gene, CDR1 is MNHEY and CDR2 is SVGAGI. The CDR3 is CASSLADEQYF. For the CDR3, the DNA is TGTGCCAGCAGTTTAGCGGACGAGCAGTACTTC.

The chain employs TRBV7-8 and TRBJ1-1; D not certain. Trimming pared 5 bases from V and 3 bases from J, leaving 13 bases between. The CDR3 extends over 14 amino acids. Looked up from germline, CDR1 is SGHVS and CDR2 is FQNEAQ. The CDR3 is CASSRRERYTEAFF. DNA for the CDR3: TGTGCCAGCAGCCGGAGAGAAAGGTACACTGAAGCTTTCTTT.

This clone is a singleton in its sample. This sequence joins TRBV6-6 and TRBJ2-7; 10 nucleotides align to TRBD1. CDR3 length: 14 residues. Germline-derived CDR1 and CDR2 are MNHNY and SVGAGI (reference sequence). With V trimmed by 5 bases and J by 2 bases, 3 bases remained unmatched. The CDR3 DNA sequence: TGTGCCAGCAGTCCTGACAGGGGGCCCTACGAGCAGTACTTC. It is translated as CASSPDRGPYEQYF.

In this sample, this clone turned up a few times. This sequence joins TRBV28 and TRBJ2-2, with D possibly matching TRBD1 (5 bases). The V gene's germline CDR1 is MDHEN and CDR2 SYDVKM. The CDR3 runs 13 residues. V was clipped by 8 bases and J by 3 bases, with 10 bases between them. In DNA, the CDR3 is TGTGCCAGCTTCCAGGGTTACACCGGGGAGCTGTTTTTT. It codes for CASFQGYTGELFF.

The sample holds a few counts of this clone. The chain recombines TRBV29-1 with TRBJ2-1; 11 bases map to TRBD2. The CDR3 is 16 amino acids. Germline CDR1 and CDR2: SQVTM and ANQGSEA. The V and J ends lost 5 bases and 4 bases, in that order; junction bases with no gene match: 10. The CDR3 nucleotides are TGCAGCGTTTCGGTGTCTAGCGGGAGGTCTTACAATGAGCAGTTCTTC. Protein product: CSVSVSSGRSYNEQFF.

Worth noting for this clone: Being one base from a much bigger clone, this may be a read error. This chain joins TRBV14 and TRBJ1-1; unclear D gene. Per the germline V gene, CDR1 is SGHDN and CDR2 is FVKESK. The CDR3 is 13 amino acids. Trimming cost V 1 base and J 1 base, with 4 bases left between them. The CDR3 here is CASSQGRNTEAFF. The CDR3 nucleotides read TGTGCCAGCAGCCAAGGACGGAACACTGAAGCTTTCTTT.

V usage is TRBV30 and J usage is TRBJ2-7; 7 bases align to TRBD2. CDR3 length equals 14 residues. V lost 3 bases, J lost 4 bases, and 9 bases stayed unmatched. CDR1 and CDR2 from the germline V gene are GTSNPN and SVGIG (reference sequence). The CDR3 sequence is CAWRDLAGAYEQYF. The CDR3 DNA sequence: TGTGCCTGGAGAGATCTCGCGGGAGCATACGAGCAGTACTTC.

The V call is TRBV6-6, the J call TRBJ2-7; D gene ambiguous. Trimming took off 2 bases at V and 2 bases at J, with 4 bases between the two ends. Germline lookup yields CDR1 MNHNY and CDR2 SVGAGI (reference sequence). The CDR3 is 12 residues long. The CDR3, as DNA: TGTGCCAGCAGTTACGTAACCTACGAGCAGTACTTC. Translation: CASSYVTYEQYF.

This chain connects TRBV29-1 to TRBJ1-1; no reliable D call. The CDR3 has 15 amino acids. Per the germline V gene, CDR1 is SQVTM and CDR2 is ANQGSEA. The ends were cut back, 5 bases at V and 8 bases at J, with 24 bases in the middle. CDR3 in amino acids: CSVFQSRVRREEAFF. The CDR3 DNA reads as TGCAGCGTTTTTCAGTCTAGGGTCAGGAGAGAAGAAGCTTTCTTT.

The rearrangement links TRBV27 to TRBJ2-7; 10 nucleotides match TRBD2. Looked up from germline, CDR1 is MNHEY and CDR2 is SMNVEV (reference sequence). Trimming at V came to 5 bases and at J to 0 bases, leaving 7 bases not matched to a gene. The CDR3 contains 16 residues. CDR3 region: CASSPKRGGSSYEQYF. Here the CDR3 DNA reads TGTGCCAGCAGTCCCAAGCGGGGGGGGAGCTCCTACGAGCAGTACTTC.

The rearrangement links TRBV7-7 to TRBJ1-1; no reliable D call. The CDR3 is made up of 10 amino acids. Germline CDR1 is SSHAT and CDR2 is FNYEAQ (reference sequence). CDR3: CALTTDEAFF. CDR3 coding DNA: TGTGCTTTAACGACCGACGAAGCTTTCTTT.

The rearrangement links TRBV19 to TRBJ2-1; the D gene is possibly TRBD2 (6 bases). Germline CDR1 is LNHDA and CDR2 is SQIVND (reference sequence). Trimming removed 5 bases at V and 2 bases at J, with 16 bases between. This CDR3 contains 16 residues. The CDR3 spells CASSGSSGGPYNEQFF. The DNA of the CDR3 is TGTGCCAGTAGTGGGAGTAGCGGAGGCCCCTACAATGAGCAGTTCTTC.

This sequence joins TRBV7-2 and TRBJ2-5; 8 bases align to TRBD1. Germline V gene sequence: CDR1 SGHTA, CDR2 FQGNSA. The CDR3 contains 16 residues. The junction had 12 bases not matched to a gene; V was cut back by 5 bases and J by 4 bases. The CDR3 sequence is CASSTETGAGGETQYF. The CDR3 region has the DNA TGTGCCAGCAGCACCGAGACAGGGGCGGGTGGAGAGACCCAGTACTTC.